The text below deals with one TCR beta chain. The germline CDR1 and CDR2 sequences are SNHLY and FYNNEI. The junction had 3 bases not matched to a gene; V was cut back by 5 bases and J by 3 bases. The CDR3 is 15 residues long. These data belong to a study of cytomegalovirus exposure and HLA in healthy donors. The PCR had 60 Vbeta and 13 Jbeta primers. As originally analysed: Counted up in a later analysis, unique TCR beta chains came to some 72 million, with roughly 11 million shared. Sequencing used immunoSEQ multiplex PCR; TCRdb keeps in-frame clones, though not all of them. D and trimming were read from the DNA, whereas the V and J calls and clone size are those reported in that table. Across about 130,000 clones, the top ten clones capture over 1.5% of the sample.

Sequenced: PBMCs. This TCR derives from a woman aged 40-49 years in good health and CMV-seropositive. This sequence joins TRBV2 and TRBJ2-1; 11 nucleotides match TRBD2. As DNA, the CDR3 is TGTGCCAGCAGTCAGACTAGCGGGAACTACAATGAGCAGTTCTTC. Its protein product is CASSQTSGNYNEQFF.